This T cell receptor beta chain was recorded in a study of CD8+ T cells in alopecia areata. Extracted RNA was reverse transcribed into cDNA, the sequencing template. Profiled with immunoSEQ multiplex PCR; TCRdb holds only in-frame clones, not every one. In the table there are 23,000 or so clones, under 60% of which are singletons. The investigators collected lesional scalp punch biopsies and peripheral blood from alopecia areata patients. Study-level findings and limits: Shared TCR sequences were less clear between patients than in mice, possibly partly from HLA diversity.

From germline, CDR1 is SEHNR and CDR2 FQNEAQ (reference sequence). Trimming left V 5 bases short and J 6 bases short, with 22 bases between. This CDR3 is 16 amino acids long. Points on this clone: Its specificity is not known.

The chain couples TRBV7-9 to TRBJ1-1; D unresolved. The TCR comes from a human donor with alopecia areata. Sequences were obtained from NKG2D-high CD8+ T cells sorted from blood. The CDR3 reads CASSPAPGKGAPEAFF. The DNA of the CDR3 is TGTGCCAGCAGCCCCGCTCCGGGAAAGGGCGCCCCTGAAGCTTTCTTT.